This paragraph reports one T cell receptor (beta chain). Its matching antigen is unknown. The data belong to a study of cytomegalovirus exposure and HLA in healthy donors. Findings and limits, study-wide: Reportedly, fewer N-insertions than the roughly 600-donor mean appeared in an Asian-associated ancestry cluster in a later analysis. An assumption of roughly uniform sequencing depth across donors underlay the presence/absence analyses.

The germline V gene encodes CDR1 MNHEY and CDR2 SMNVEV (reference sequence). Trimming took off 5 bases at V and 5 bases at J, with 18 bases between the two ends. The CDR3 has 16 residues. It was with 60 Vbeta and 13 Jbeta primers that the PCR ran. TCRdb's table, derived via immunoSEQ multiplex PCR, lists solely in-frame clones and lacks some. Of under 200,000 clones listed, 77% are singletons. What was sequenced was PBMCs. This chain connects TRBV27 to TRBJ1-4, with D perhaps matching TRBD1 (5 bases). This sequence was found in a female donor in good health and CMV-seronegative. CDR3: CASSTGRRGGNEKLFF. CDR3 bases: TGTGCCAGCAGTACCGGACGACGGGGGGGAAATGAAAAACTGTTTTTT.